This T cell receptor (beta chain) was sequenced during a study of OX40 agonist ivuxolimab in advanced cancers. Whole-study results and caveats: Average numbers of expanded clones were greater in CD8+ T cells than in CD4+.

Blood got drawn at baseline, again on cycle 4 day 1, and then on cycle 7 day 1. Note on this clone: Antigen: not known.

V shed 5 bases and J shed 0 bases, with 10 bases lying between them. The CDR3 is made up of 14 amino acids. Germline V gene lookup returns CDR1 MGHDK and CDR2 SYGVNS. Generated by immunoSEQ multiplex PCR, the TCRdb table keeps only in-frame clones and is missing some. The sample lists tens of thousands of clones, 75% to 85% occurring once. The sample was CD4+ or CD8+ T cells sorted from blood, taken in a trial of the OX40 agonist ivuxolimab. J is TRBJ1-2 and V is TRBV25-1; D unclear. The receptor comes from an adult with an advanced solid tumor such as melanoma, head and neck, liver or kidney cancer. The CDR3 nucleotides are TGTGCCAGCAGTCTCTCAGGAGCTAACTATGGCTACACCTTC. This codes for CASSLSGANYGYTF.